Listed below are T cell receptor beta chains from one sample, sequenced in a study of blood T cell repertoires in COVID-19. Clones were sequenced by immunoSEQ multiplex PCR, and TCRdb holds only the in-frame ones, with some missing. This table holds about 160,000 clones, 89% found once. The sample taken for sequencing was peripheral blood. The source is a man in his sixties with acute or convalescent COVID-19. Each CDR3 is given with its conserved first and last residue. D genes are given only for firm matches. Clone sizes are given selectively: once, few, many, or a class where the clone is expanded.

D gene	V gene	J gene	clone size	CDR3 DNA	CDR3 protein
-	TRBV10-3	TRBJ1-3	-	TGTGCCTCCAAAAGGCGGGCGATAGGAAACACCATATATTTT	CASKRRAIGNTIYF
TRBD1	TRBV7-9	TRBJ1-2	-	TGTGCCAGCAGTCCAGGACAGGTTTTCAACTATGGCTACACCTTC	CASSPGQVFNYGYTF
-	TRBV7-3	TRBJ2-5	once	TGTGCCAGCAGCTTACAGGGTCAAGAGACCCAGTACTTC	CASSLQGQETQYF
-	TRBV5-4	TRBJ2-7	-	TGTGCCAGCAGCCGGATGACAAATACCTACGAGCAGTACTTC	CASSRMTNTYEQYF
-	TRBV11-2	TRBJ2-1	-	TGTGCCAGCAGCTTAAGGGGGGGGCACAATGAGCAGTTCTTC	CASSLRGGHNEQFF
-	TRBV5-6	TRBJ1-1	-	TGTGCCAGCAGCGCCCGCCGGGACACCCTGAACACTGAAGCTTTCTTT	CASSARRDTLNTEAFF
TRBD1	TRBV4-2	TRBJ1-4	-	TGTGCCAGCAGCCAAGGGACAGGGAGTGAAAAACTGTTTTTT	CASSQGTGSEKLFF
-	TRBV6-4	TRBJ2-6	few	TGTGCCAGCAGTAGAGAGCAGGGTTCCGGGGCCAACGTCCTGACTTTC	CASSREQGSGANVLTF
-	TRBV30	TRBJ1-2	-	TGTGCCTGGAGTGGGAAGGGGCATAGCTATGGCTACACCTTC	CAWSGKGHSYGYTF
TRBD2	TRBV2	TRBJ2-5	-	TGTGCCAGCAGAGCCGGCGGGGGGGCCGGAGAGACCCAGTACTTC	CASRAGGGAGETQYF
TRBD1	TRBV18	TRBJ2-3	-	TGTGCCAGCTCAGCTGCCGGGACAGCCTGGGTAGATACGCAGTATTTT	CASSAAGTAWVDTQYF
-	TRBV6-5	TRBJ2-2	-	TGTGCCAGCCTGCGGGCAGGCTCGAACACCGGGGAGCTGTTTTTT	CASLRAGSNTGELFF
-	TRBV2	TRBJ1-4	-	TGTGCCAGCTATGGTCGTCGGGGTGTGGTGGGTGAAAAACTGTTTTTT	CASYGRRGVVGEKLFF
TRBD1	TRBV19	TRBJ1-5	once	TGTGCCAGTAGTATGGGCAGGGGGGAGCAGCCCCAGCATTTT	CASSMGRGEQPQHF
TRBD1	TRBV19	TRBJ2-2	-	TGTGCCAGTAAAGATGGGCAGGGGGCCGGGGAGCTGTTTTTT	CASKDGQGAGELFF
-	TRBV7-9	TRBJ2-1	-	TGTGCCAGCAGCTCCCCCTCCGGGAATGAGCAGTTCTTC	CASSSPSGNEQFF
TRBD1	TRBV4-1	TRBJ2-2	-	TGCGCCAGCGGTCACCGGGACAGGGCATTTGCGAACACCGGGGAGCTGTTTTTT	CASGHRDRAFANTGELFF
-	TRBV25-1	TRBJ1-1	-	TGTGCCAGCAGTCGGCCAGGGGTGAACACTGAAGCTTTCTTT	CASSRPGVNTEAFF
-	TRBV20-1	TRBJ1-4	-	TGCAGTGCTAGTGGGGTCGGGTATGAAAAACTGTTTTTT	CSASGVGYEKLFF
-	TRBV30	TRBJ1-1	-	TGTGCCTGGGCTTGGACAGTCGACACTGAAGCTTTCTTT	CAWAWTVDTEAFF
-	TRBV5-1	TRBJ2-7	-	TGCGCCAGCAGCTTGGAGGCGGTCTCCTACGAGCAGTACTTC	CASSLEAVSYEQYF
-	TRBV11-2	TRBJ1-5	-	TGTGCCAGCAGCTTAGACAGAAATCAGCCCCAGCATTTT	CASSLDRNQPQHF
-	TRBV11-1	TRBJ1-1	-	TGTGCCAGCAGCTTACAGGCGAGGAACACTGAAGCTTTCTTT	CASSLQARNTEAFF
TRBD1	TRBV5-6	TRBJ2-7	-	TGTGCCAGCAGCTTGGTAGGACAGGCGACGTTCTACGAGCAGTACTTC	CASSLVGQATFYEQYF
TRBD1	TRBV7-9	TRBJ1-2	-	TGTGCCAGCACCCCCTCCGGGACAGGGGAAGGCTACACCTTC	CASTPSGTGEGYTF
-	TRBV7-9	TRBJ1-6	-	TGTGCCAGCAGCCCTGACAGGATTAATTCACCCCTCCACTTT	CASSPDRINSPLHF
-	TRBV7-9	TRBJ2-2	-	TGTGCCAGCAGCCCGTCTGGAGCCCGAATGAGGGCCGGGGAGCTGTTTTTT	CASSPSGARMRAGELFF
TRBD2	TRBV5-1	TRBJ2-7	-	TGCGCCACCCGTCCGGGACTAGCGGGGGGCTACGAGCAGTACTTC	CATRPGLAGGYEQYF
-	TRBV21-1	TRBJ2-3	-	TGTGCCAGCAGCAAGACTAGCGGGGGGACGACAGATACGCAGTATTTT	CASSKTSGGTTDTQYF
-	TRBV6-5	TRBJ1-4	-	TGTGCCAGCAGTTACACGTGGACGGGGGGTGAAAAACTGTTTTTT	CASSYTWTGGEKLFF
-	TRBV5-4	TRBJ1-4	-	TGTGCCAGCAGCTTTTCGCTCCAACAGGGATATAAGGAAAAACTGTTTTTT	CASSFSLQQGYKEKLFF
TRBD1	TRBV18	TRBJ1-1	once	TGTGCCAGCTCACCACGTGGGACAGGGGCGTTGAACACTGAAGCTTTCTTT	CASSPRGTGALNTEAFF
-	TRBV7-7	TRBJ2-1	-	TGTGCCAGCAGCAAGACGACGGGGGGCCTTAATGAGCAGTTCTTC	CASSKTTGGLNEQFF
TRBD1	TRBV20-1	TRBJ2-3	-	TGCCGGACAGGCCGCACAGATACGCAGTATTTT	CRTGRTDTQYF
-	TRBV3-1/TRBV3-2	TRBJ1-3	-	TGTGCCAGCAGCCAGGGGGGATCTGCCCGGTCGTCTGGAAACACCATATATTTT	CASSQGGSARSSGNTIYF
TRBD1	TRBV7-9	TRBJ1-1	-	TGTGCCAGCAGCTTTGGACAGGGCGAGGGAGAAGCTTTCTTT	CASSFGQGEGEAFF
-	TRBV11-2	TRBJ2-1	-	TGTGCCAGCAGCTGGCGACTGGAGAACAATGAGCAGTTCTTC	CASSWRLENNEQFF
-	TRBV19	TRBJ2-3	-	TGTGCCAGTAGTCCTTCCCCCGGGAGCACAGATACGCAGTATTTT	CASSPSPGSTDTQYF
-	TRBV12-3/TRBV12-4	TRBJ1-2	-	TGTGCCAGCAGCAGGGGTAACTATGGCTACACCTTC	CASSRGNYGYTF
-	TRBV12-3/TRBV12-4	TRBJ2-1	-	TGTGCCAGCAGTTTACGCCTAGAGCTAAAGCAGTTCTTC	CASSLRLELKQFF
TRBD1	TRBV30	TRBJ1-1	-	TGTGCCTGGAGTGTACTTAAGTCCGGGACAGGCACTGAAGCTTTCTTT	CAWSVLKSGTGTEAFF
TRBD1	TRBV5-5	TRBJ1-3	-	TGTGCCAGCAGCCGGACAGGGGAAGCTGGAAACACCATATATTTT	CASSRTGEAGNTIYF
-	TRBV6-1	TRBJ2-2	-	TGTGCCAGCAGTGAGAGGCCCACCGGGGAGCTGTTTTTT	CASSERPTGELFF
-	TRBV9	TRBJ2-1	-	TGTGCCAGCAGCGTACGCCCTGACGGGTCCGATGAGCAGTTCTTC	CASSVRPDGSDEQFF
TRBD1	TRBV30	TRBJ1-5	-	TGTGCCTGGAGCCTGCGGGATCTGGGACAGTATAGCAATCAGCCCCAGCATTTT	CAWSLRDLGQYSNQPQHF
-	TRBV6-5	TRBJ1-5	few	TGTGCCAGCAGTTACTCGGGGCAGGGCGATCAGCCCCAGCATTTT	CASSYSGQGDQPQHF
TRBD1	TRBV30	TRBJ1-5	-	TGTGCCTGGAGTAGGGGGCAGCAGAATCAGCCCCAGCATTTT	CAWSRGQQNQPQHF
TRBD1	TRBV7-2	TRBJ2-6	-	TGTGCCAGCAGCTTAGCAGGGGGCCAGAGGGCCAACGTCCTGACTTTC	CASSLAGGQRANVLTF
-	TRBV30	TRBJ1-6	-	TGTGCCTGGTCTGCCAGGTCGAGCTCCTATAATTCACCCCTCCACTTT	CAWSARSSSYNSPLHF
-	TRBV7-2	TRBJ2-7	-	TGTGCCAGCAGCACCCTCCCGGGGGGCGGGGGAGTCGTACCCTACGAGCAGTACTTC	CASSTLPGGGGVVPYEQYF
-	TRBV14	TRBJ2-3	-	TGTGCCAGCAGCAACGACAGGAAACGCACAGATACGCAGTATTTT	CASSNDRKRTDTQYF
-	TRBV5-6	TRBJ1-2	-	TGTGCCAGCAGCTTATCGATCGGTCAAAACTATGGCTACACCTTC	CASSLSIGQNYGYTF
TRBD1	TRBV15	TRBJ2-2	-	TGTGCCACCAGCAGAGGACGACAGGGGGGATTTACCGGGGAGCTGTTTTTT	CATSRGRQGGFTGELFF
-	TRBV5-1	TRBJ2-7	once	TGCGCCAGCAGCTTGAAAACAAACGAGCAGTACTTC	CASSLKTNEQYF
-	TRBV6-5	TRBJ1-2	-	TGTGCCAGCAGCAAGCAGGGGCTGAATGGCTACACCTTC	CASSKQGLNGYTF